These 19 T cell receptor beta chains share one sample of origin, sequenced in a study of shared clonotypes between healthy human individuals. Profiling relied on immunoSEQ multiplex PCR, and the TCRdb table lists in-frame clones only, not all of them. The repertoire has under 1,900,000 clones, 98% to 99% of them found once; the top ten carry approximately 0.38%. The sequencing sample was made of naive CD4+ T cells sorted from blood. Subset denoted: CD45RA+ positively selected. Source of these receptors: a young man in good health.

The V and J genes are TRBV4-1 and TRBJ2-1, with 9 bases fitting TRBD2. CDR3 length: 17 residues. V was pared by 1 base and J by 5 bases, with 9 bases of the junction left unmatched. CDR1 MGHRA and CDR2 YSYEKL come from the germline V gene. The CDR3 DNA follows: TGCGCCAGCAGCCAAGGCGACGGGACTAGCTACGACAATGAGCAGTTCTTC. Amino acid sequence: CASSQGDGTSYDNEQFF.

This rearrangement joins TRBV25-1 to TRBJ1-2, with 7 bases identical to TRBD1. Germline V gene sequence: CDR1 MGHDK, CDR2 SYGVNS. The CDR3 loop spans 16 amino acids. V was clipped by 4 bases and J by 6 bases; unmatched bases: 14. CDR3 DNA sequence: TGTGCCAGCAGTGGACACAGACAGGGATCGTCGCATGGCTACACCTTC. It codes for CASSGHRQGSSHGYTF.

The V gene is TRBV11-3, the J gene TRBJ2-1, with D possibly TRBD1 on 7 matching bases. Per germline, CDR1 SGHNT and CDR2 YENEEA. There are 15 residues in the CDR3. V was cut by 3 bases and J by 5 bases, with 14 bases left in between. The chain's CDR3 is CASSFRGELNNEQFF. CDR3 sequence (DNA): TGTGCCAGCAGCTTCAGGGGGGAGTTGAACAATGAGCAGTTCTTC.

As concerns this clone: This sample includes further DNA sequences coding for the same CDR3. The chain recombines TRBV28 with TRBJ2-7; D gene uncertain. The V end was cut by 8 bases, the J end by 3 bases, with 8 bases between. The CDR3 loop spans 11 amino acids. Germline-derived CDR1 and CDR2 are MDHEN and SYDVKM. The chain's CDR3 is CASATIYEQYF. As DNA, the CDR3 is TGTGCCAGCGCGACAATCTACGAGCAGTACTTC.

This rearrangement joins TRBV7-9 to TRBJ2-3; no clear D. The V gene's germline CDR1 is SEHNR and CDR2 FQNEAQ (reference sequence). The length of the CDR3 is 16 residues. The germline V and J ends were trimmed by 2 bases and 2 bases, with 14 bases remaining between them. CDR3 DNA: TGTGCCAGCAGCTTAATACCAGGAATACTCACAGATACGCAGTATTTT. Residues: CASSLIPGILTDTQYF.

The chain uses TRBV2 and TRBJ2-1; 8 bases fit TRBD2. Germline lookup yields CDR1 SNHLY and CDR2 FYNNEI. CDR3 size: 15 residues. V lost 5 bases, J lost 1 base, and 4 bases stayed unmatched. This chain's CDR3 is CASSRSGTSYNEQFF. The CDR3 DNA sequence: TGTGCCAGCAGTCGTAGCGGGACGTCCTACAATGAGCAGTTCTTC.

The chain carries TRBV2 and TRBJ2-2, with a tentative D call TRBD1 (5 bases). The V end lost 5 bases, the J end lost 2 bases, and 12 bases lay between the germline ends. The CDR3 runs to 15 residues. The germline V gene has CDR1 SNHLY and CDR2 FYNNEI. CDR3 protein: CASSQTGQNTGELFF. The DNA for the CDR3 is TGTGCCAGCAGTCAAACCGGACAAAACACCGGGGAGCTGTTTTTT.

This clone was observed once. DNA of the CDR3: TGCGCCAGCAGTGATGGGGGGGGAGTAGCGCTAGGAGAGACCCAGTACTTC. This sequence encodes CASSDGGGVALGETQYF. The rearrangement joins TRBV10-2 to TRBJ2-5; 7 bases are a match to TRBD2. CDR1 and CDR2 (germline): WSHSY, SAAADI. The CDR3 is 17 amino acids. V lost 3 bases, J lost 4 bases, and 14 bases stayed unmatched.

The chain uses TRBV19 and TRBJ2-1; D possibly corresponds to TRBD2 (6 bases). Between the trimmed V and J ends, which lost 7 bases and 3 bases, there was a span of 16 bases. This CDR3 comprises 15 residues. The germline gives CDR1 LNHDA, CDR2 SQIVND (reference sequence). The CDR3 coding sequence is TGTGCCAGTACCCCCTATGGGGGGTTCTACAATGAGCAGTTCTTC. It yields the protein CASTPYGGFYNEQFF.

This sequence joins TRBV19 and TRBJ1-3, with TRBD1 as a possible D gene (5 bases). CDR1 LNHDA and CDR2 SQIVND come from the germline V gene (reference sequence). Trimming took 6 bases from V and 1 from J, leaving 10 bases between them. The CDR3 loop spans 14 amino acids. The CDR3 sequence is CASRTSGSGNTIYF. The CDR3 DNA follows: TGTGCCAGTAGGACCTCAGGGTCTGGAAACACCATATATTTT.

This clone was counted once. This chain links TRBV5-5 with TRBJ1-2; D is undetermined. V was clipped by 3 bases and J by 4 bases, with 10 bases between them. In germline, CDR1 is SGHKS, CDR2 YYEKEE (reference sequence). The CDR3 covers 13 residues. The CDR3 DNA follows: TGTGCCAGCAGCTCGGGCCCGGCCTATGGCTACACCTTC. As protein: CASSSGPAYGYTF.

The chain employs TRBV5-1 and TRBJ2-2, with D hard to call. V lost 1 base and J lost 4, with 11 bases in between. CDR3 length: 15 residues. Germline CDR1 SGHRS, CDR2 YFSETQ. Here the CDR3 reads CASSLISEITGELFF. The CDR3 DNA sequence: TGCGCCAGCAGCTTGATATCGGAAATCACCGGGGAGCTGTTTTTT.

The chain carries TRBV28 and TRBJ2-7; 9 bases agree with TRBD2. The ends lost 7 bases at V and 3 bases at J; junction bases unmatched: 10. The length of the CDR3 is 15 residues. Germline assignment: CDR1 MDHEN and CDR2 SYDVKM. CDR3 residues: CASKPREGTFYEQYF. The CDR3 nucleotides read TGTGCCAGCAAACCGCGGGAGGGTACCTTCTACGAGCAGTACTTC.

This chain connects TRBV7-8 to TRBJ2-7; 9 nucleotides agree with TRBD1. The V and J ends lost 5 bases and 1 base, in that order; junction bases with no gene match: 15. CDR1 and CDR2 (germline): SGHVS, FQNEAQ. CDR3 length equals 18 residues. The CDR3 DNA reads as TGTGCCAGCAGCCCGAGAGGCGCCGGGACAGGGCTATCCTACGAGCAGTACTTC. Protein sequence: CASSPRGAGTGLSYEQYF.

This sequence joins TRBV9 and TRBJ2-2; D uncertain. Germline V gene data show CDR1 as SGDLS and CDR2 as YYNGEE. The CDR3 runs 14 residues. Between the trimmed V and J ends, which lost 1 base and 5 bases, there was a span of 9 bases. CDR3 region: CASSVTSQTGELFF. CDR3 coding DNA: TGTGCCAGCAGCGTAACCAGTCAAACCGGGGAGCTGTTTTTT.

The J gene is TRBJ2-5, the V gene TRBV30, with 7 bases matching TRBD2. This CDR3 contains 16 residues. The V segment lost 1 base and the J segment 1 base; nucleotides outside the gene matches: 9. Germline-derived CDR1 and CDR2 are GTSNPN and SVGIG (reference sequence). The CDR3 sequence: CAWSGGRAGTQETQYF. The CDR3 DNA follows: TGTGCCTGGAGTGGGGGGAGAGCGGGGACCCAAGAGACCCAGTACTTC.

This chain connects TRBV6-1 to TRBJ2-5; 7 nucleotides agree with TRBD1. The CDR3 runs to 14 residues. After removal of 4 bases from V and 5 bases from J, the junction contained 7 bases not matched to a gene. Per germline, CDR1 MNHNS and CDR2 SASEGT. CDR3 amino acids: CASSGNRGRETQYF. Written as DNA, the CDR3 is TGTGCCAGCAGTGGGAACAGGGGAAGGGAGACCCAGTACTTC.

Only one count was recorded for this clone. CDR3 bases: TGCGCCAGCAGCTTGGACCTACTAGCGGGGGGGCCCGGCACCGGGGAGCTGTTTTTT. Residues: CASSLDLLAGGPGTGELFF. The V gene is TRBV5-1, the J gene TRBJ2-2; 13 bases match TRBD2. Germline loops: CDR1 SGHRS, CDR2 YFSETQ. Trimming at V came to 0 bases and at J to 4 bases, leaving 9 bases not matched to a gene. This CDR3 has 19 amino acids. Drawing the rest from reference TRBV5-1 and TRBJ2-2, the complete variable domain is KAGVTQTPRYLIKTRGQQVTLSCSPISGHRSVSWYQQTPGQGLQFLFEYFSETQRNKGNFPGRFSGRQFSNSRSEMNVSTLELGDSALYLCASSLDLLAGGPGTGELFFGEGSRLTVL.

This chain links TRBV15 with TRBJ2-2, with TRBD1 as a possible D gene (6 bases). The germline V gene encodes CDR1 LNHNV and CDR2 YYDKDF (reference sequence). The CDR3 length is 17 residues. Trimming removed 1 base at V and 7 bases at J, with 19 bases between. This chain's CDR3 is CATSRVPQGRKGGELFF. The CDR3 DNA reads TGTGCCACCAGCAGAGTCCCGCAGGGGAGAAAAGGCGGGGAGCTGTTTTTT.